This paragraph reports one TCR beta chain. Which antigen it targets is not known. No per-base quality is available; no much larger clone lies one base away. The sample's time point label, decoded: cycle 2 day 1 (C2D1) of nivolumab. All trial patients had relapsed after autologous stem cell transplantation, with cohorts A, B and C differing in prior brentuximab vedotin exposure. A total of fewer than 70 patients with relapsed/refractory classical Hodgkin lymphoma made up the trial cohort, and each patient's best overall response was complete response, partial response or progressive disease. Trial patients were treated with single-agent nivolumab in the multi-cohort phase II CheckMate 205 trial. An independent review committee assessed best overall response by applying the 2007 International Working Group response criteria. PBMCs from the trial were collected at three points: immediately before nivolumab initiation (C1D1), and during therapy at cycle 2 day 1 and cycle 4 day 1. Peripheral blood was collected in 8 mL Vacutainer Cell Preparation Tubes, from which PBMCs were isolated by centrifugation and then cryopreserved.

Genomic DNA was extracted with the Qiagen DNeasy kit from unsorted PBMCs and from negatively selected CD4+ and CD8+ fractions. Using primers that anneal to V and J segments, immunoSEQ multiplex PCR amplified the TCR beta CDR3 regions. A synthetic immune receptor repertoire was used to minimize amplification bias, and any remaining bias was removed computationally after sequencing. Regarding the original processing steps: Repertoire diversity was quantified as the Shannon entropy index using custom Python scripts. Unsorted, CD4+ and CD8+ repertoires were analyzed separately, except in combined analyses where CD4+ and CD8+ sequences were merged in silico. Clonal expansion was defined as at least a 2-fold frequency increase after treatment relative to C1D1, with a pseudocount of 0.5 for undetected baseline clones. Singleton clones were defined as clones with 0 or 1 copy at C1D1, and non-singleton clones were defined as clones with 2 or more copies. Clones expanded in unsorted samples were labelled as CD4+, CD8+ or unknown by matching protein sequences in sorted samples from the same patient. Wilcoxon tests were applied to paired samples to test diversity changes from C1D1 to C4D1. TCRdb obtained this table from immuneACCESS and retained in-frame rearrangements with V and J assigned. These tables miss some clones; where compared with another copy, unresolved V genes account for less than half of the shortfall, and the remainder is unexplained. From that table come the V and J calls and clone size; the DNA was used to work out D and trimming. In all, the sample holds roughly 150,000 clones, and less than 80% of those were seen once. About 9.2% of the sample comes from the top ten.

The record originates from a study of PD-1 blockade in classical Hodgkin lymphoma (dated by TCRdb to about 2020). As for the study more broadly: Nivolumab dosing was 3 mg/kg intravenously every 2 weeks, continuing until either disease progression or unacceptable toxicity. To define a peripheral blood immune signature of response to PD-1 blockade in classical Hodgkin lymphoma, the study combined TCR beta sequencing with CyTOF. The investigation overall reported the following: Baseline TCR diversity was reported to be lower in newly diagnosed patients than in healthy donors and to be lower still in relapsed/refractory patients. Baseline diversity similar to that of newly diagnosed patients was observed in trial patients achieving complete response, whereas significantly lower diversity was observed in partial responders and progressors. By C4D1, a significant rise was seen in CD4+ TCR diversity but not in CD8+ TCR diversity (p=0.0027 vs p=0.16), and the rise was most apparent among complete responders (p=0.02). The study was restricted to a single clinical trial cohort, and the causes of repertoire differences, possibly disease activity or prior therapy, were left undefined. Lower diversity was observed in patients in whom nivolumab was started less than 1 year after ASCT, and these patients were excluded from later analyses so that confounding by immune reconstitution would be avoided.

Its CDR3 holds 16 amino acids, cysteine through phenylalanine. Here the CDR3 DNA is all that survives: 48 bases in frame from base 1. V ends up 6 bases short and J 5 bases short, with an unmatched junction base count of 10. Based on the germline V gene, the CDR1 and CDR2 sequences are SNHLY and FYNNEI. This sample comprised peripheral blood mononuclear cells (PBMCs), obtained before the second cycle of nivolumab. Recombination connected TRBV2 to TRBJ1-5, and TRBD1 aligns with 10 junction nucleotides. The sequence came from a human donor with classical Hodgkin lymphoma. The CDR3 protein: CASRGNWDRGYQPQHF. The bases read TGTGCCAGCAGGGGGAACTGGGACAGGGGTTATCAGCCCCAGCATTTT.